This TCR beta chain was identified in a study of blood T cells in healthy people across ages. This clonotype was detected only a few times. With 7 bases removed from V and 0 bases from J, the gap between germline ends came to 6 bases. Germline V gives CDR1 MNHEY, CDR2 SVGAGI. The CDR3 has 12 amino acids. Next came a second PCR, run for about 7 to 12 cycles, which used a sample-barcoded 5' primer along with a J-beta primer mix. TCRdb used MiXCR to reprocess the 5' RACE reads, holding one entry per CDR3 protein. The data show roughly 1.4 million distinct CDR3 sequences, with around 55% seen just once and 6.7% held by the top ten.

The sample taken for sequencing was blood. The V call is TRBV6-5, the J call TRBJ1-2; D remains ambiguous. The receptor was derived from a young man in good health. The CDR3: CASKSSNYGYTF. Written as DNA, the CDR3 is TGTGCCAGCAAGTCATCTAACTATGGCTACACCTTC.